These T cell receptor beta chains were read from a single sample in a study of blood T cells in healthy people across ages. TCRdb passed the 5' RACE reads through MiXCR, listing each CDR3 protein once. The top ten clones hold approximately 40% of a sample with 700,000 to 850,000 distinct CDR3 sequences, 40% to 65% of them seen once. Sequenced input: blood. These receptors all come from a man at least 80 years old in good health. Each CDR3 is given with its conserved first and last residue. D genes are given only for firm matches. Rows give clone size only sometimes, using once, few, many, or a class for an expanded clone.

v_gene,j_gene,d_gene,abundance,CDR3aa,CDR3nt
TRBV29-1,TRBJ1-2,.,.,CSVEGPGGGYTF,TGCAGCGTTGAAGGACCTGGGGGCGGCTACACCTTC
TRBV7-2,TRBJ2-7,TRBD2,.,CASSLVREDYEQYF,TGTGCCAGCAGCTTAGTTCGGGAGGACTACGAGCAGTACTTC
TRBV5-5,TRBJ2-1,.,.,CASSLVVGTNQFF,TGTGCCAGCAGCTTGGTTGTAGGAACTAACCAGTTCTTC
TRBV12-3/TRBV12-4,TRBJ2-3,.,few,CASSFSGSYRYAYF,TGTGCCAGCAGTTTCTCCGGGAGCTACAGATACGCGTATTTT
TRBV19,TRBJ2-1,TRBD2,.,CASSPGGDLSYNKQFF,TGTGCCAGTAGCCCCGGGGGGGACCTATCTTACAATAAGCAGTTCTTC
TRBV5-1,TRBJ2-1,TRBD2,.,CASSLAGTSGSYNEQFF,TGCGCCAGCAGCTTGGCGGGGACTAGCGGCTCCTACAATGAGCAGTTCTTC
TRBV28,TRBJ1-2,TRBD1,many,CASSRDRGRTSGYTF,TGTGCCAGCAGCCGAGACAGGGGGCGTACTTCTGGCTACACCTTC
TRBV2,TRBJ2-5,.,.,CASSEDRVGTQYF,TGTGCCAGCAGTGAGGATAGGGTAGGCACCCAGTACTTC
TRBV5-6,TRBJ2-5,TRBD1,.,CASSYQGDETQYF,TGTGCCAGCAGTTATCAGGGGGATGAGACCCAGTACTTC
TRBV10-2,TRBJ2-1,.,few,CATGGTVNNEQFF,TGCGCCACCGGGGGGACAGTCAACAATGAGCAGTTCTTC
TRBV3-1,TRBJ2-7,TRBD1,few,CASRTTGGYEQYF,TGTGCCAGCAGAACAACAGGGGGCTACGAGCAGTACTTC
TRBV6-5,TRBJ2-7,.,few,CASSYSTQGNYEQYF,TGTGCCAGCAGTTACTCGACGCAGGGAAACTACGAGCAGTACTTC
TRBV7-2,TRBJ1-2,TRBD1,.,CASTLGPRGTGWSPSYGHTF,TGTGCCAGCACCTTAGGCCCCCGCGGGACAGGGTGGAGTCCTAGCTATGGCCACACCTTC
TRBV3-1,TRBJ1-2,.,few,CASSHLSGYTF,TGTGCCAGCAGCCATCTTTCGGGCTACACCTTC
TRBV20-1,TRBJ2-7,TRBD2,.,CSARVLAGQRAHEQYF,TGCAGTGCTAGGGTCCTAGCGGGACAAAGGGCCCACGAGCAGTACTTC
TRBV6-5,TRBJ1-2,TRBD1,.,CASSYSPSRRTGIYGYTF,TGTGCCAGCAGTTACTCGCCCTCCCGTAGGACAGGGATCTATGGCTACACCTTC
TRBV5-1,TRBJ2-1,TRBD2,.,CASYDRQTSGGSNEQFF,TGCGCCAGCTATGACCGGCAAACTAGCGGGGGCTCCAATGAGCAGTTCTTC
TRBV7-2,TRBJ2-7,TRBD1,.,CASSLSLGQGLDEQYF,TGTGCCAGCAGCTTAAGCCTCGGACAGGGTTTGGACGAGCAGTACTTC
TRBV29-1,TRBJ2-7,.,.,CSAGGIEGLAPYEQYF,TGCAGCGCAGGGGGCATTGAGGGACTAGCACCCTACGAGCAGTACTTC
TRBV6-2/TRBV6-3,TRBJ2-1,TRBD2,.,CASSRGTSGNNNEQFF,TGTGCCAGCAGCCGCGGGACTAGTGGGAATAATAATGAGCAGTTCTTC
TRBV29-1,TRBJ2-2,.,few,CSVGQSGTGELFF,TGCAGCGTAGGACAGTCGGGCACCGGGGAGCTGTTTTTT
TRBV11-1,TRBJ2-7,TRBD2,.,CASSLEGTRSSYEQYF,TGTGCCAGCAGCTTAGAAGGGACTAGGAGCTCCTACGAGCAGTACTTC
TRBV20-1,TRBJ2-7,.,few,CSGEGEDYEQYF,TGCAGTGGGGAGGGGGAAGACTACGAGCAGTACTTC
TRBV7-2,TRBJ2-1,.,.,CASSLPRTGGGKYGEQFF,TGTGCCAGCAGCTTACCCCGGACTGGAGGGGGGAAATACGGTGAGCAGTTCTTC
TRBV12-3/TRBV12-4,TRBJ1-6,.,.,CATQLGANSPLHF,TGTGCCACCCAGCTCGGTGCGAATTCACCCCTCCACTTT
TRBV6-2/TRBV6-3,TRBJ1-5,.,few,CASSLGPYGNQPQHF,TGTGCCAGCAGTTTGGGTCCCTATGGGAATCAGCCCCAGCATTTT
TRBV2,TRBJ1-4,TRBD1,.,CASRSQGGGEKLFF,TGTGCCAGCAGATCACAGGGGGGAGGCGAAAAACTGTTTTTT
TRBV5-1,TRBJ1-1,.,.,CASSLGGGITEAFF,TGCGCCAGCAGCTTGGGGGGCGGGATCACTGAAGCTTTCTTT
TRBV5-1,TRBJ1-4,.,once,CASSLGQTTNEKLFF,TGCGCCAGCAGCCTAGGACAGACAACTAATGAAAAACTGTTTTTT
TRBV27,TRBJ2-3,TRBD1,.,CASSLRPGQGHRYAYF,TGTGCCAGCAGTTTAAGGCCGGGACAGGGGCACAGATACGCGTATTTT
TRBV12-3/TRBV12-4,TRBJ1-5,TRBD1,.,CASTWDSLQPQHF,TGTGCCAGCACCTGGGACAGCCTTCAGCCCCAGCATTTT
TRBV7-2,TRBJ1-2,TRBD1,.,CASSFTSTGGRYGYTF,TGTGCCAGCAGCTTCACCTCGACAGGGGGTCGGTATGGCTACACCTTC
TRBV29-1,TRBJ2-7,.,.,CSVGPVDQGSYEQYF,TGCAGCGTAGGACCCGTGGACCAGGGATCCTACGAGCAGTACTTC
TRBV7-3,TRBJ2-1,.,few,CASSLSVGEQFF,TGTGCCAGCAGCTTAAGCGTTGGTGAGCAGTTCTTC
TRBV5-1,TRBJ2-4,.,few,CASTADAENIQYF,TGCGCCAGCACCGCTGACGCCGAAAACATTCAGTACTTC
TRBV15,TRBJ1-5,TRBD1,.,CATSKDRGPNQPQHF,TGTGCCACCAGCAAAGACAGGGGGCCGAATCAGCCCCAGCATTTT
TRBV5-1,TRBJ2-7,TRBD2,once,CASSLALAGGSYEQYF,TGCGCCAGCAGCTTGGCCCTAGCGGGAGGATCGTACGAGCAGTACTTC
TRBV29-1,TRBJ2-1,TRBD2,few,CSSRVGGSSYNEQFF,TGCAGCTCCCGGGTGGGGGGGAGCTCCTACAATGAGCAGTTCTTC
TRBV5-1,TRBJ2-7,TRBD2,.,CASSLEGGGGYEQYF,TGCGCCAGCAGCTTGGAAGGCGGGGGTGGGTACGAGCAGTACTTC
TRBV20-1,TRBJ2-3,TRBD1,few,CSAAGTGRGDTQYF,TGCAGTGCTGCTGGGACAGGGAGGGGAGATACGCAGTATTTT
TRBV27,TRBJ1-5,.,.,CASSSRSTGNQPQHF,TGTGCCAGCAGTTCCCGGAGTACAGGGAATCAGCCCCAGCATTTT
TRBV4-1,TRBJ2-7,TRBD1,.,CVSSLGQGAYEQYF,TGCGTCAGCAGCCTCGGACAGGGAGCCTACGAGCAGTACTTC
TRBV28,TRBJ2-3,.,.,CASSPPSGAHRDAYF,TGTGCCAGCAGTCCCCCATCGGGGGCGCACAGAGACGCGTATTTT
TRBV20-1,TRBJ1-1,.,.,CSARDSRRWDTEAFF,TGCAGTGCTAGAGATTCGAGGAGATGGGACACTGAAGCTTTCTTT
TRBV7-2,TRBJ2-1,TRBD2,.,CASSLGPPSGRGHEQFF,TGTGCCAGCAGCTTAGGTCCGCCTAGCGGGAGAGGACATGAGCAGTTCTTC
TRBV11-2,TRBJ2-1,TRBD2,.,CASSYDNPGLATNEQFF,TGTGCCAGCAGCTACGACAACCCGGGACTAGCAACCAATGAGCAGTTCTTC
TRBV12-3/TRBV12-4,TRBJ2-3,TRBD2,few,CASSYPRHTTKREGHRYAYF,TGTGCCAGCAGTTACCCCCGGCACACAACGAAGCGGGAGGGGCACAGATACGCGTATTTT
TRBV4-1,TRBJ2-5,TRBD2,few,CASSQGLAREQYF,TGCGCCAGCAGCCAGGGACTAGCGAGGGAGCAGTACTTC
TRBV28,TRBJ2-3,.,few,CASEKFTDTQYF,TGTGCCAGCGAGAAGTTCACAGATACGCAGTATTTT
TRBV25-1,TRBJ1-2,.,.,CASSEDIFNYGYTF,TGTGCCAGCAGTGAAGACATTTTTAACTATGGCTACACCTTC